A single sample is the source of the 5 T cell receptor beta chains below, sequenced in a study of blood T cell repertoires in COVID-19. Assay: immunoSEQ multiplex PCR; the TCRdb copy retains only in-frame clones and omits some. The sample has some 140,000 clones, roughly 85% seen once. Specimen: peripheral blood. Receptor source: a man aged 60-69 years with acute or convalescent COVID-19.

For the CDR3, the DNA is TGCAGCGCGGCGGGTTTTACGGAGACCCAGTACTTC. This gives the protein CSAAGFTETQYF. V gene TRBV29-1 combines with J gene TRBJ2-5; tentatively, D is TRBD2 (5 bases). Trimming removed 7 bases from V and 5 bases from J, with 14 bases in between. This CDR3 is 12 amino acids long. Germline lookup yields CDR1 SQVTM and CDR2 ANQGSEA.

A single count supports this clone. The chain joins TRBV7-2 to TRBJ2-2; a possible D gene is TRBD1 (6 bases). Germline V gene sequence: CDR1 SGHTA, CDR2 FQGNSA. V lost 5 bases and J lost 7, with 20 bases in between. This CDR3 contains 16 residues. CDR3 loop: CASSMSDRSSGGELFF. CDR3 DNA sequence: TGTGCCAGCAGCATGTCTGACAGGTCTTCCGGCGGGGAGCTGTTTTTT.

This clone has just a few counts. CDR3 protein: CASSPGFYEQYF. The CDR3, as DNA: TGTGCCAGCAGTCCCGGGTTCTACGAGCAGTACTTC. This rearrangement joins TRBV2 to TRBJ2-7; D is ambiguous. This CDR3 has 12 amino acids. CDR1 and CDR2 from the germline V gene are SNHLY and FYNNEI. V lost 5 bases and J 3 bases, leaving 8 bases between the germline ends.

The chain employs TRBV27 and TRBJ1-6, with 7 bases matching TRBD1. The CDR3 consists of 15 residues. Germline V gene lookup returns CDR1 MNHEY and CDR2 SMNVEV (reference sequence). The V and J ends lost 5 bases and 9 bases, in that order; junction bases with no gene match: 10. The CDR3: CASSMTGYLSSPLHF. CDR3 DNA: TGTGCCAGCAGTATGACAGGGTATCTGTCTTCACCCCTCCACTTT.

The V call is TRBV5-6, the J call TRBJ2-1, with a weak D call TRBD1 (6 bases). The germline gives CDR1 SGHDT, CDR2 YYEEEE. This CDR3 is 14 amino acids long. V lost 3 bases and J 9 bases, leaving 16 bases between the germline ends. The CDR3 reads CASSSTPQGGEQFF. Here the CDR3 DNA reads TGTGCCAGCAGCTCGACCCCACAGGGCGGTGAGCAGTTCTTC.